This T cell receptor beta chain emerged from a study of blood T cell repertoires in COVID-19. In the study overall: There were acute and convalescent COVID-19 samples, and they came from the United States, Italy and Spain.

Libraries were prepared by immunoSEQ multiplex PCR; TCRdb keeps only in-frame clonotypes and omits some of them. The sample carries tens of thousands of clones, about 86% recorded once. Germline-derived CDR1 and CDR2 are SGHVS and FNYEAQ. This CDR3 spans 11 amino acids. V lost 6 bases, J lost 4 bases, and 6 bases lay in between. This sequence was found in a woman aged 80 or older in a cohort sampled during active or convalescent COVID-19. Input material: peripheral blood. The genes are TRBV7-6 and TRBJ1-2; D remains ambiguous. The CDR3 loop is CASSGAYGYTF. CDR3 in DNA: TGTGCCAGCAGTGGAGCCTATGGCTACACCTTC.